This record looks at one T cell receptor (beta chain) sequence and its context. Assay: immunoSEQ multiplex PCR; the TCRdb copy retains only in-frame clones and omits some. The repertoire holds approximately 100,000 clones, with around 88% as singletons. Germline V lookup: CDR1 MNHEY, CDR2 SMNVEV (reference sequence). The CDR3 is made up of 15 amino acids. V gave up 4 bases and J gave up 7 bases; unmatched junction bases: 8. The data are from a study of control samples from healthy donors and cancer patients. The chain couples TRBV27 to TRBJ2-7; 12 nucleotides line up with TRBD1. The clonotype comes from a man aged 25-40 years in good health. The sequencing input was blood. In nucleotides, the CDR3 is TGTGCCAGCAGTTCCCGGGACAGGGGGCTTCGAGAGCAGTACTTC. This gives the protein CASSSRDRGLREQYF.